This is a list of T cell receptor beta chains from one sample in a study of blood T cell repertoires in COVID-19. Clones were sequenced by immunoSEQ multiplex PCR, and TCRdb holds only the in-frame ones, with some missing. The sample consists of approximately 440,000 clones, 87% of them appearing once. Sequencing was performed on PBMCs or T cells enriched from blood (not recorded which). Receptor source: a woman aged 18-35 years who had recovered from COVID-19. Each CDR3 is given with its conserved first and last residue. A D gene is named only where the DNA matches it firmly. Clone size is stated in some rows and not others, as once, few, many or a class when expanded.

-	-	TRBV12-3/TRBV12-4	TRBJ1-2	CASSYPEGYGYTF	TGTGCCAGCAGTTACCCCGAGGGCTATGGCTACACCTTC
-	-	TRBV12-5	TRBJ2-7	CASGLGGGPNTGTAYYEQYF	TGTGCTAGTGGTTTGGGGGGAGGCCCTAACACCGGGACAGCTTACTACGAGCAGTACTTC
TRBD1	-	TRBV19	TRBJ2-7	CASSIAETGAPEQYF	TGTGCCAGTAGTATAGCGGAGACAGGGGCCCCCGAGCAGTACTTC
-	-	TRBV19	TRBJ1-5	CASSRGTAQPQHF	TGTGCCAGTAGTCGGGGAACGGCTCAGCCCCAGCATTTT
-	-	TRBV5-1	TRBJ1-1	CASSFKGGEGTEAFF	TGCGCCAGCAGCTTCAAAGGGGGAGAGGGCACTGAAGCTTTCTTT
-	-	TRBV30	TRBJ2-7	CAWSGTVSTYEQYF	TGTGCCTGGAGTGGGACAGTTTCTACCTACGAGCAGTACTTC
TRBD1	-	TRBV28	TRBJ1-2	CASSPSEGAGYGYTF	TGTGCCAGCAGCCCCTCCGAGGGGGCGGGCTATGGCTACACCTTC
-	-	TRBV20-1	TRBJ1-2	CSARLGYGYTF	TGCAGTGCGCGGCTTGGCTATGGCTACACCTTC
-	-	TRBV28	TRBJ2-1	CASRSTYRNNEQFF	TGTGCCAGCAGATCCACCTACAGAAACAATGAGCAGTTCTTC
-	-	TRBV19	TRBJ1-5	CASSLDRNSNQPQHF	TGTGCCAGTAGTCTCGACAGGAATAGCAATCAGCCCCAGCATTTT
-	-	TRBV5-1	TRBJ1-1	CASSLQGGNTEAFF	TGCGCCAGCAGCTTGCAGGGCGGGAACACTGAAGCTTTCTTT
-	once	TRBV30	TRBJ1-5	CAWSVTGGNQPQHF	TGTGCCTGGAGTGTAACGGGGGGAAATCAGCCCCAGCATTTT
TRBD2	-	TRBV5-1	TRBJ2-5	CASSSSGGEETQYF	TGCGCCAGCAGCTCTAGCGGGGGGGAAGAGACCCAGTACTTC
TRBD1	-	TRBV5-1	TRBJ1-1	CASSLNIQGVHEAFF	TGCGCCAGCAGCTTGAACATACAGGGGGTTCATGAAGCTTTCTTT
TRBD1	-	TRBV5-1	TRBJ2-7	CASSSRTGEIAYEQYF	TGCGCCAGCAGCTCCAGGACAGGGGAAATCGCCTACGAGCAGTACTTC
-	-	TRBV4-1	TRBJ1-4	CASSPQGPTEMNEKLFF	TGCGCCAGCAGCCCTCAGGGGCCTACTGAGATGAATGAAAAACTGTTTTTT
TRBD1	few	TRBV2	TRBJ2-7	CASSRDRAAYEQYF	TGTGCCAGCAGTCGGGACAGAGCAGCCTACGAGCAGTACTTC
-	-	TRBV19	TRBJ2-6	CASSFQRLATPGANVLTF	TGTGCCAGTAGCTTTCAGAGGTTAGCTACGCCTGGGGCCAACGTCCTGACTTTC
-	-	TRBV7-3	TRBJ2-5	CASSLRPAGSMETQYF	TGTGCCAGCAGCTTAAGACCAGCGGGCTCGATGGAGACCCAGTACTTC
TRBD1	-	TRBV19	TRBJ2-7	CASSYAVTGEGEQYF	TGTGCCAGTAGCTATGCCGTGACAGGGGAAGGCGAGCAGTACTTC
-	-	TRBV28	TRBJ1-5	CASSPGTPTRQPQHF	TGTGCCAGCAGTCCCGGGACACCCACCAGGCAGCCCCAGCATTTT
-	-	TRBV1	TRBJ1-5	CTSSQDPWTGDQPQHF	TGCACCAGCAGCCAAGATCCCTGGACAGGAGATCAGCCCCAGCATTTT
TRBD1	-	TRBV20-1	TRBJ1-2	CSASIRTGRNYGYTF	TGCAGTGCTAGTATTCGGACAGGGAGGAACTATGGCTACACCTTC
TRBD1	-	TRBV28	TRBJ1-1	CASSASGTGNTEAFF	TGTGCCAGCAGTGCCTCCGGGACAGGGAACACTGAAGCTTTCTTT
-	-	TRBV29-1	TRBJ1-1	CSALPGSAYTEAFF	TGCAGCGCCTTACCCGGGAGTGCATACACTGAAGCTTTCTTT